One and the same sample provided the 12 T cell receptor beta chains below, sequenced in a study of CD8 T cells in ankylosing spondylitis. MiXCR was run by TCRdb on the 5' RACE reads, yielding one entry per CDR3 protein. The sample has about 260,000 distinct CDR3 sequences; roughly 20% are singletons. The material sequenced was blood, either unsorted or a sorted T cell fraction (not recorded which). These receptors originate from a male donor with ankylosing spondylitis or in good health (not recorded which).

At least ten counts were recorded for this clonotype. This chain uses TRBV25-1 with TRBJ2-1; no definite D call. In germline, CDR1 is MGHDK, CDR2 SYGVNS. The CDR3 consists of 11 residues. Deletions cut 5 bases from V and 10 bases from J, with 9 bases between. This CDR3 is CASSSRKEQFF. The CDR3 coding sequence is TGTGCCAGCAGTTCAAGGAAGGAGCAGTTCTTC.

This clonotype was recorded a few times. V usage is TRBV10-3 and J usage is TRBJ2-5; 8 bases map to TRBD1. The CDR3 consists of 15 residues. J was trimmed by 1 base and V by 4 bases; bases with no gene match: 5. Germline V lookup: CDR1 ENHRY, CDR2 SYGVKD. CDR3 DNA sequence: TGTGCCATCAGTGCCCTAGGACAGGGCCAAGAGACCCAGTACTTC. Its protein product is CAISALGQGQETQYF.

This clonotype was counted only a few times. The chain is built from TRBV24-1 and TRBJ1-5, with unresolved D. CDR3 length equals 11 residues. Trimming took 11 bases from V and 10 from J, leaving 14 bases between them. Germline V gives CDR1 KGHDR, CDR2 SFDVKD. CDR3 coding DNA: TGTGCCATCCGGGATTCGTTTCCCCAGCATTTT. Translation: CAIRDSFPQHF.

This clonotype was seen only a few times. The CDR3 DNA follows: TGCAGTGCTAGTCGTCTGGAGGGGCAAGAGACCCAGTACTTC. Translation gives CSASRLEGQETQYF. V and J are TRBV20-1 and TRBJ2-5, with D perhaps TRBD2 (6 bases). The germline gives CDR1 DFQATT, CDR2 SNEGSKA (reference sequence). The CDR3 has 14 amino acids. Trimming stripped 3 bases from V and 2 bases from J, with 13 bases between.

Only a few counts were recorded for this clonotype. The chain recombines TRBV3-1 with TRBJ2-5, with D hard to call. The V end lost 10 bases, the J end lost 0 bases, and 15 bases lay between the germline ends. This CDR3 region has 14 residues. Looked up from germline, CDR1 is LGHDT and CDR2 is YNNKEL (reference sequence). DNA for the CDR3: TGTGCCACCCGTATAGACCCGTACCAAGAGACCCAGTACTTC. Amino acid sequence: CATRIDPYQETQYF.

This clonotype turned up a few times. Here the CDR3 reads CVSSKGRGQFF. CDR3 coding DNA: TGTGTCAGCAGCAAAGGGAGAGGGCAGTTCTTC. The chain recombines TRBV21-1 with TRBJ2-1. TRBV21-1 is termed a pseudogene. The length of the CDR3 is 11 residues.

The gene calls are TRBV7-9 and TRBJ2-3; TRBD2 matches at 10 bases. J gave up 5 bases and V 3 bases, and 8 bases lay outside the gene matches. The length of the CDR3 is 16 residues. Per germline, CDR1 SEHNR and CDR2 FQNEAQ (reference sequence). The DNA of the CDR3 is TGTGCCAGCAGCTTTCCTAGCGGGAGAGTAATAGATACGCAGTATTTT. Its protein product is CASSFPSGRVIDTQYF.

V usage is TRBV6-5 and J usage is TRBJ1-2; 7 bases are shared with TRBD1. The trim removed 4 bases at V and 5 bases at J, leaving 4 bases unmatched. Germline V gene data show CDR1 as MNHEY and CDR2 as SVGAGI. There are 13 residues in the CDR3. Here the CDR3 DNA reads TGTGCCAGCAGTTTCACGGGACAGTATGGCTACACCTTC. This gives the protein CASSFTGQYGYTF.

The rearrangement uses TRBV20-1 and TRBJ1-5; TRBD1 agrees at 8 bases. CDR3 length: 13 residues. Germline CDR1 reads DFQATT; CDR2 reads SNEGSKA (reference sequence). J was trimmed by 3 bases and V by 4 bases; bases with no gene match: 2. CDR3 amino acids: CSATTGDNQPQHF. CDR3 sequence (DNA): TGCAGTGCTACGACAGGGGACAATCAGCCCCAGCATTTT.

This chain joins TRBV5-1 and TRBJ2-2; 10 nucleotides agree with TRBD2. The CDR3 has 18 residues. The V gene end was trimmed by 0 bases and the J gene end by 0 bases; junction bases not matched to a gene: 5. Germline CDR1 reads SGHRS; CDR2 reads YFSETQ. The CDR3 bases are TGCGCCAGCAGCTTGGCCCCTAGCGGGGGCCCGAACACCGGGGAGCTGTTTTTT. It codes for CASSLAPSGGPNTGELFF.

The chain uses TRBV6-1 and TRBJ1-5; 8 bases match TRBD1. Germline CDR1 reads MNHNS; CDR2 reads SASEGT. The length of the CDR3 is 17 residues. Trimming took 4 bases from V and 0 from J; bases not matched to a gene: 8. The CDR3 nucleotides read TGTGCCAGCAGTGGAGGACAGGGCGGAATTAGCAATCAGCCCCAGCATTTT. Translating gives CASSGGQGGISNQPQHF.

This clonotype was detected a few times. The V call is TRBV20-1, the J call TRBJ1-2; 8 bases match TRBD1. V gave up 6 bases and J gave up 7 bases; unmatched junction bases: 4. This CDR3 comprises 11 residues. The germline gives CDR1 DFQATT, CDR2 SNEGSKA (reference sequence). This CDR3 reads CSATGGGGYTF. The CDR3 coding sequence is TGCAGTGCAACAGGGGGGGGTGGCTACACCTTC.